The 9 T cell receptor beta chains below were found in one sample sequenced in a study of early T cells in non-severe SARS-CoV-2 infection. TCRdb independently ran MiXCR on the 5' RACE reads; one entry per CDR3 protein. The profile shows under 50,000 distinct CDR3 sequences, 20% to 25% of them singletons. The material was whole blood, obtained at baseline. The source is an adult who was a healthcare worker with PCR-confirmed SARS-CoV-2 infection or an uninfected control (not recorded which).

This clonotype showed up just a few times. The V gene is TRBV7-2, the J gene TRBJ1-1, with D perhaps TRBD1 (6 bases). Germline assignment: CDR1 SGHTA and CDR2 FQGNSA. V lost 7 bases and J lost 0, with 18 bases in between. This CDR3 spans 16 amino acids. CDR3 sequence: CASTGTSGALNTEAFF. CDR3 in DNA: TGTGCCAGCACCGGAACCTCAGGGGCGTTGAACACTGAAGCTTTCTTT.

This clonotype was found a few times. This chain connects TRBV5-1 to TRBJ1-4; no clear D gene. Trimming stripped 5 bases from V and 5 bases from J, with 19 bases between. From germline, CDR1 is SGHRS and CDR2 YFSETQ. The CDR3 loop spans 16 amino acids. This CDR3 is CASSGGRREPNEKLFF. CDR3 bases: TGCGCCAGCAGTGGTGGACGCCGGGAACCGAATGAAAAACTGTTTTTT.

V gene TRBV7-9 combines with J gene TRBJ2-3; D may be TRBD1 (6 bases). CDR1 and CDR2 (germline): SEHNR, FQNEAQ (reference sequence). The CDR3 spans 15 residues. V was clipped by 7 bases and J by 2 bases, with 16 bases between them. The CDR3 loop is CASNLQGFPTDTQYF. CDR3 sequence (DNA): TGTGCCAGCAATTTACAGGGTTTCCCCACAGATACGCAGTATTTT.

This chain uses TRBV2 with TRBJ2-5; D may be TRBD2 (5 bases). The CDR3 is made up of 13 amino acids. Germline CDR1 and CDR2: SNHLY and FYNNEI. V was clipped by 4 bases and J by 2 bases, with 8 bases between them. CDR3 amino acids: CASSVEVQETQYF. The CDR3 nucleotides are TGTGCCAGCAGTGTGGAGGTTCAAGAGACCCAGTACTTC.

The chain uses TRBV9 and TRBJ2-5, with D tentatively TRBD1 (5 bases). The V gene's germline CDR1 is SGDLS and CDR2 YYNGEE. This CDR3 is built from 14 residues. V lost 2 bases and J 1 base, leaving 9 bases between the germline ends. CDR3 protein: CASSVGPSQETQYF. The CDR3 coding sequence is TGTGCCAGCAGCGTGGGGCCCTCCCAAGAGACCCAGTACTTC.

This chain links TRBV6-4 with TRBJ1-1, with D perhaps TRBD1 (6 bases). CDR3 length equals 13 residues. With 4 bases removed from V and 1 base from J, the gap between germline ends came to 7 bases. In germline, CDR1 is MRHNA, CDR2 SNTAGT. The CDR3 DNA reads TGTGCCAGCAGTGCCAGGGGGAACACTGAAGCTTTCTTT. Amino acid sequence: CASSARGNTEAFF.

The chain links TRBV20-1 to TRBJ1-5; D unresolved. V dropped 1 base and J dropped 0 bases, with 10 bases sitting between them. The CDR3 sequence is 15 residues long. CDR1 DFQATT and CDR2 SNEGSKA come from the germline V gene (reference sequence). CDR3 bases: TGCAGTGCTAGAGTCCCCGATAATAGCAATCAGCCCCAGCATTTT. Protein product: CSARVPDNSNQPQHF.

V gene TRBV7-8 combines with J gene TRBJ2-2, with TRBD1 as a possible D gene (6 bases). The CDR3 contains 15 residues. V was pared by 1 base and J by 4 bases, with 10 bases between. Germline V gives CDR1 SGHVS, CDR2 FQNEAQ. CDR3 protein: CASSLVGGPTGELFF. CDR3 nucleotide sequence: TGTGCCAGCAGCTTAGTAGGGGGACCCACCGGGGAGCTGTTTTTT.

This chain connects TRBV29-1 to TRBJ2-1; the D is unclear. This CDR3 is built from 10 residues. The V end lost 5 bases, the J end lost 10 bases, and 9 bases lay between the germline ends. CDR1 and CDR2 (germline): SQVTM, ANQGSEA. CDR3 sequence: CSVLRLEQFF. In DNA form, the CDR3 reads TGCAGCGTTCTCAGGCTAGAGCAGTTCTTC.